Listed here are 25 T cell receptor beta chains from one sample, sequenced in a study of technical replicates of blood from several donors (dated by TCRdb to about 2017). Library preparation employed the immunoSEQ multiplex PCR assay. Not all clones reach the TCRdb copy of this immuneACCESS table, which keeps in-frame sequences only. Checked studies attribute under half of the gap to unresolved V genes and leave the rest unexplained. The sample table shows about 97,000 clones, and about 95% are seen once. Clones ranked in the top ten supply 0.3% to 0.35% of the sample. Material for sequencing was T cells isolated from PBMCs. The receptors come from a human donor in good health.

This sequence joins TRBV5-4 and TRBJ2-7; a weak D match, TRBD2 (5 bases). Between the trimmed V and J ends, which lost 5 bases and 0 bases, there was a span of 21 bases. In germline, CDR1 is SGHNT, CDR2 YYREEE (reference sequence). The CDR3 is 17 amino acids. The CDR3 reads CASSRGLTGVSSYEQYF. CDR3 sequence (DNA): TGTGCCAGCAGTCGCGGACTCACTGGGGTCAGCTCCTACGAGCAGTACTTC.

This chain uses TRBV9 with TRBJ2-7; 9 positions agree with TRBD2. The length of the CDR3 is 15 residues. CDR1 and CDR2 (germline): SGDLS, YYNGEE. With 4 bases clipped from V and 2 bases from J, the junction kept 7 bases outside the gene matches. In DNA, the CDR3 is TGTGCCAGCAGCCCCCAGACTAGCGGCCCCTACGAGCAGTACTTC. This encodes CASSPQTSGPYEQYF.

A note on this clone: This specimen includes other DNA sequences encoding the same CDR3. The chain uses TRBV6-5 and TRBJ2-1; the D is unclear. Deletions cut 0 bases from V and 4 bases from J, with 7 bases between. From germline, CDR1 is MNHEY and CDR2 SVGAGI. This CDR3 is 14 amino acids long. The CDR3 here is CASSYSDKYNEQFF. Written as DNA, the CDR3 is TGTGCCAGCAGTTACTCCGACAAGTACAATGAGCAGTTCTTC.

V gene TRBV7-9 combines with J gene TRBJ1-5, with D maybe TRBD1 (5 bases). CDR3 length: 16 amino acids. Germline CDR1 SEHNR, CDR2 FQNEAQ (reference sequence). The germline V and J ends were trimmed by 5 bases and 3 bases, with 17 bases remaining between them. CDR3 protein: CASSVSAGPINQPQHF. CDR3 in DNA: TGTGCCAGCAGCGTATCAGCGGGACCTATCAATCAGCCCCAGCATTTT.

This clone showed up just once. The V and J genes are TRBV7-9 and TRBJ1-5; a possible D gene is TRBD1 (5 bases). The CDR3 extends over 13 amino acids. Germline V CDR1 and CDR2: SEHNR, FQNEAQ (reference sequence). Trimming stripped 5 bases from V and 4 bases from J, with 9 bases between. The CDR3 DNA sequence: TGTGCCAGCAGCATCGGGGGAAATCAGCCCCAGCATTTT. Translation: CASSIGGNQPQHF.

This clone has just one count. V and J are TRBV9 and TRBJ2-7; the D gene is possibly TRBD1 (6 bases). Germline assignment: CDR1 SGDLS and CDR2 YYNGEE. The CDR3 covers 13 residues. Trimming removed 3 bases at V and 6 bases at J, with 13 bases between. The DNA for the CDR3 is TGTGCCAGCAGCGCTGGACAGTTTTCCGAGCAGTACTTC. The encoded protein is CASSAGQFSEQYF.

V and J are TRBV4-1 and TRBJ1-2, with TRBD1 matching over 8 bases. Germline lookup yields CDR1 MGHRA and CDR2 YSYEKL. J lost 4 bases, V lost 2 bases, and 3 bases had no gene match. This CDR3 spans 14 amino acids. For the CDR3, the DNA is TGCGCCAGCAGCCAAATAGGGACAGGCTATGGCTACACCTTC. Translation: CASSQIGTGYGYTF.

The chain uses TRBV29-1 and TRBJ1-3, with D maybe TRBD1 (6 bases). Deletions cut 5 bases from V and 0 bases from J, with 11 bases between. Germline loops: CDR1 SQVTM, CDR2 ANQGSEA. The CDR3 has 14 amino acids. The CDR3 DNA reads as TGCAGCGTTTGGCAAGGGGGCTCTGGAAACACCATATATTTT. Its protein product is CSVWQGGSGNTIYF.

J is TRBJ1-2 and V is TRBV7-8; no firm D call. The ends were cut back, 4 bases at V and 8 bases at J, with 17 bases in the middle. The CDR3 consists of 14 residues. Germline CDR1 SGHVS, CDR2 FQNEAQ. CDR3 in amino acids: CASSWAPGFEGYTF. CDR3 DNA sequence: TGTGCCAGCAGCTGGGCCCCGGGGTTCGAAGGCTACACCTTC. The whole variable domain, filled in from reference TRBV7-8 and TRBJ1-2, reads GAGVSQSPRYKVAKRGQDVALRCDPISGHVSLFWYQQALGQGPEFLTYFQNEAQLDKSGLPSDRFFAERPEGSVSTLKIQRTQQEDSAVYLCASSWAPGFEGYTFGSGTRLTVV.

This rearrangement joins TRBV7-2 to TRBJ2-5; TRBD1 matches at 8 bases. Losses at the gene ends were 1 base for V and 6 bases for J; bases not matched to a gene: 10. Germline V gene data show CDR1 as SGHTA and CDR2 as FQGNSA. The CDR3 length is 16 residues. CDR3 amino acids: CASSLVGGTGGQTQYF. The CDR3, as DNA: TGTGCCAGCAGCTTAGTAGGGGGGACAGGCGGTCAGACCCAGTACTTC.

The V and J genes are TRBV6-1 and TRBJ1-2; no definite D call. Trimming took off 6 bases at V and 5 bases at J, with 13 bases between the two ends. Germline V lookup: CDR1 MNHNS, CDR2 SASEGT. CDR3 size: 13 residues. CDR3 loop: CASRSGRHYGYTF. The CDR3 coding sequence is TGTGCCAGCAGATCCGGCAGGCATTATGGCTACACCTTC.

This CDR3 reads CASSLKRETEQFF. The CDR3 DNA reads as TGTGCCAGCAGCTTAAAACGGGAGACTGAGCAGTTCTTC. This chain links TRBV7-9 with TRBJ2-1; TRBD2 is a possible D gene (6 bases). CDR1 is SEHNR and CDR2 is FQNEAQ in the germline V gene (reference sequence). V was pared by 2 bases and J by 9 bases, with 11 bases between. This CDR3 contains 13 residues.

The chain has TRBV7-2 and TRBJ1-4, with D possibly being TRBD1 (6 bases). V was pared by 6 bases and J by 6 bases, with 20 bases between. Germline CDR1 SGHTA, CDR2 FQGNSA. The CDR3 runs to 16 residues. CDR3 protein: CASRKGGEGAHEKLFF. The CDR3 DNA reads TGTGCCAGCAGGAAAGGGGGGGAGGGCGCCCATGAAAAACTGTTTTTT.

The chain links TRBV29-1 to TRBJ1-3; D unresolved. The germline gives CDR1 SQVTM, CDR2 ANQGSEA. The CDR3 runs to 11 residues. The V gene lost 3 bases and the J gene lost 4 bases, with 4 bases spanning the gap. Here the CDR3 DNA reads TGCAGCGTTGATAGAGGAAACACCATATATTTT. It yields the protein CSVDRGNTIYF.

CDR3 residues: CASSQDLGGSGHSTDTQYF. The DNA of the CDR3 is TGTGCCAGCAGCCAAGATCTCGGCGGCAGCGGCCATAGCACAGATACGCAGTATTTT. The gene calls are TRBV4-2 and TRBJ2-3, with a weak D call TRBD2 (5 bases). Trimming removed 0 bases from V and 0 bases from J, with 19 bases in between. The CDR3 extends over 19 amino acids. Germline CDR1 reads LGHNA; CDR2 reads YNFKEQ.

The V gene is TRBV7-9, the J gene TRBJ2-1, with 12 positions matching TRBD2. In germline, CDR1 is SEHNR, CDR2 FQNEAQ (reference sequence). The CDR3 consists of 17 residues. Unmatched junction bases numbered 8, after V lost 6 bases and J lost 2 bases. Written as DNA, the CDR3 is TGTGCCAGCAGTCAGAGGCGGACTAGCGGGACCTACAATGAGCAGTTCTTC. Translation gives CASSQRRTSGTYNEQFF.

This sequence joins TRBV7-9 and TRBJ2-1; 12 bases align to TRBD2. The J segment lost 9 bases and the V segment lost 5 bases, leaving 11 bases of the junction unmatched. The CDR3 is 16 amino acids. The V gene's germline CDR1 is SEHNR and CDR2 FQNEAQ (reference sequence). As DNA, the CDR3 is TGTGCCAGCAGCAAACCCGGACTAGCGGGATCTGGTGAGCAGTTCTTC. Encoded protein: CASSKPGLAGSGEQFF.

CDR3 residues: CASRQPPNTEAFF. CDR3 nucleotide sequence: TGTGCCAGCAGACAACCCCCCAACACTGAAGCTTTCTTT. The chain joins TRBV6-4 to TRBJ1-1; no definite D call. Trimming stripped 6 bases from V and 2 bases from J, with 10 bases between. CDR3 length: 13 amino acids. Looked up from germline, CDR1 is MRHNA and CDR2 is SNTAGT.

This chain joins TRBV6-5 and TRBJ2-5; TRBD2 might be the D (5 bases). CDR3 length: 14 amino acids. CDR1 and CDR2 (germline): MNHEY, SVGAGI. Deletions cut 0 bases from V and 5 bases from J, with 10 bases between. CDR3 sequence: CASSYSKRGETQYF. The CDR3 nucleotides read TGTGCCAGCAGTTACTCCAAGCGCGGGGAGACCCAGTACTTC.

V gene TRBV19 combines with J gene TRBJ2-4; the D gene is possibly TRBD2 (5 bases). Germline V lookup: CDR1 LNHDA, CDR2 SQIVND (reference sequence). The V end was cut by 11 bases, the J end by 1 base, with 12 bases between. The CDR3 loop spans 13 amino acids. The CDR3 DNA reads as TGTGCCGCCGGGGAGCCGGCCAAAAACATTCAGTACTTC. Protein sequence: CAAGEPAKNIQYF.

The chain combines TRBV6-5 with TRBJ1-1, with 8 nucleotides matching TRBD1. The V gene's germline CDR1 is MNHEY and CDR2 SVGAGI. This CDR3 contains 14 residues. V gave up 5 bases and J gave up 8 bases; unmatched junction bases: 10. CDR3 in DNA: TGTGCCAGCAGTAACACGCAGGGGACAGGAGAAGCTTTCTTT. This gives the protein CASSNTQGTGEAFF.

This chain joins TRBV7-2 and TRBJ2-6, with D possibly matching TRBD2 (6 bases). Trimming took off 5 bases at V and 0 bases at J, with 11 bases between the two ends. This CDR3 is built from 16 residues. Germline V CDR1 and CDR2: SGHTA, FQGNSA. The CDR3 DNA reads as TGTGCCAGCAGCCGTAGCGGAGGCTCTGGGGCCAACGTCCTGACTTTC. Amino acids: CASSRSGGSGANVLTF.

As DNA, the CDR3 is TGTGCCAGCAAAACAGGGTTTACTTACGAGCAGTACTTC. Amino acid sequence: CASKTGFTYEQYF. The V call is TRBV6-5, the J call TRBJ2-7; D is perhaps TRBD1 (6 bases). V lost 7 bases and J 4 bases, leaving 14 bases between the germline ends. Germline CDR1 MNHEY, CDR2 SVGAGI. This CDR3 spans 13 amino acids.

The DNA for the CDR3 is TGTGCCAGTTGGGGCAGGGGGCCCGCTGAGCAGTTCTTC. The encoded protein is CASWGRGPAEQFF. V is TRBV19 and J is TRBJ2-1, with 8 nucleotides matching TRBD1. Germline V gene sequence: CDR1 LNHDA, CDR2 SQIVND (reference sequence). This CDR3 has 13 residues. The V segment lost 8 bases and the J segment 9 bases; nucleotides outside the gene matches: 9. Full variable domain (remainder filled in from reference TRBV19 and TRBJ2-1): DGGITQSPKYLFRKEGQNVTLSCEQNLNHDAMYWYRQDPGQGLRLIYYSQIVNDFQKGDIAEGYSVSREKKESFPLTVTSAQKNPTAFYLCASWGRGPAEQFFGPGTRLTVL.

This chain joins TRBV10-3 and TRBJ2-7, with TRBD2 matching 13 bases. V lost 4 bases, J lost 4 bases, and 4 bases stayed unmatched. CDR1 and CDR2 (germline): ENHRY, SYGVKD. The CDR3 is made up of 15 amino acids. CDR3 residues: CAISAGTSGTYEQYF. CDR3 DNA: TGTGCCATCAGTGCTGGGACTAGCGGGACATACGAGCAGTACTTC.